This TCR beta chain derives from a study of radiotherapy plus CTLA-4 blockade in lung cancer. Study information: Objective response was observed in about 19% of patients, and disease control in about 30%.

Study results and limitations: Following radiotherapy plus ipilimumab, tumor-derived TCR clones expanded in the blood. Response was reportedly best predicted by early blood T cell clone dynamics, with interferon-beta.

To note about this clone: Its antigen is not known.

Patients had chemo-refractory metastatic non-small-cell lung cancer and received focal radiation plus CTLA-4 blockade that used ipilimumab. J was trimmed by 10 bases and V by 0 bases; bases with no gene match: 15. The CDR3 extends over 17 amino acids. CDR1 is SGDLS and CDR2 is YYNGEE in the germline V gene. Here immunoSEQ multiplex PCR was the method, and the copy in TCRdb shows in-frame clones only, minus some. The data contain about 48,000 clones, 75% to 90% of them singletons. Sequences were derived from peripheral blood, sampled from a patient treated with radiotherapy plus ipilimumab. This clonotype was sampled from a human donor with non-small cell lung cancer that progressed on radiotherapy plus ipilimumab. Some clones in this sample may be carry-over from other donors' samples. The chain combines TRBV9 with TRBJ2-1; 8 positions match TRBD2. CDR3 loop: CASSVGWFSGILREQFF. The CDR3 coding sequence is TGTGCCAGCAGCGTAGGGTGGTTTAGCGGGATTCTACGCGAGCAGTTCTTC.